Listed here are 31 T cell receptor beta chains from one sample, sequenced in a study of blood T cells in healthy people across ages. A J-beta primer mix and a sample-barcoded 5' primer were used in a second PCR of roughly 6 to 11 cycles. TCRdb re-called the 5' RACE reads with MiXCR, one entry per CDR3 protein. The repertoire holds hundreds of thousands of distinct CDR3 sequences, with around 30% as singletons. Sequenced: blood. The source of these receptors is an elderly woman in good health.

Here the CDR3 DNA reads TGTGCCAGCACCCAGGGACAGAAAGAGACCCAGTACTTC. This encodes CASTQGQKETQYF. The chain uses TRBV12-3 or TRBV12-4 and TRBJ2-5; 7 nucleotides agree with TRBD1. CDR3 length: 13 residues. After removal of 7 bases from V and 3 bases from J, the junction contained 5 bases not matched to a gene.

About this clonotype itself: Since a much larger clone is just one base distant, this may be a read error. The genes are TRBV20-1 and TRBJ2-3, with TRBD2 matching over 7 bases. The CDR3 is 13 residues long. CDR1 is DFQATT, CDR2 SNEGSKA, per germline (reference sequence). The junction had 13 bases not matched to a gene; V was cut back by 6 bases and J by 10 bases. The CDR3 nucleotides are TGCAGTGCCTCTAGAGGCAGCGGGGATGCGCAGTATTTT. This translates into CSASRGSGDAQYF.

This clonotype was seen repeatedly, ten times or more. V usage is TRBV12-3 or TRBV12-4 and J usage is TRBJ2-3, with 8 bases matching TRBD1. The V gene end was trimmed by 3 bases and the J gene end by 7 bases; junction bases not matched to a gene: 3. This CDR3 contains 13 residues. This CDR3 reads CASSFQGAYTQYF. The DNA of the CDR3 is TGTGCCAGCAGTTTCCAGGGGGCCTATACGCAGTATTTT.

The chain couples TRBV24-1 to TRBJ2-3; 10 nucleotides match TRBD2. The ends lost 9 bases at V and 4 bases at J; junction bases unmatched: 9. The CDR3 is made up of 15 amino acids. Germline assignment: CDR1 KGHDR and CDR2 SFDVKD. CDR3 region: CATSPGLAGADTQYF. The CDR3, as DNA: TGTGCCACCTCCCCCGGGCTAGCGGGGGCAGATACGCAGTATTTT.

The J gene is TRBJ2-2, the V gene TRBV11-2; possibly TRBD1 for D (5 bases). Trimming cost V 1 base and J 4 bases, with 7 bases left between them. The CDR3 consists of 14 residues. Germline loops: CDR1 SGHAT, CDR2 FQNNGV. CDR3 sequence reads: CASSLAGFTGELFF. CDR3 sequence (DNA): TGTGCCAGCAGCTTAGCAGGGTTCACCGGGGAGCTGTTTTTT.

This clonotype has just a few counts. This chain uses TRBV9 with TRBJ2-3, with 8 positions matching TRBD2. Germline V gives CDR1 SGDLS, CDR2 YYNGEE. Trimming took 0 bases from V and 6 from J; bases not matched to a gene: 0. The CDR3 consists of 13 residues. CDR3: CASSVAGGDTQYF. In DNA, the CDR3 is TGTGCCAGCAGCGTAGCGGGGGGGGATACGCAGTATTTT.

This clonotype was recorded at least ten times. This chain connects TRBV20-1 to TRBJ2-5; 12 bases agree with TRBD2. V shed 4 bases, J shed 1 base, and the junction held 7 bases outside the gene matches. Germline V gene lookup returns CDR1 DFQATT and CDR2 SNEGSKA (reference sequence). The CDR3 has 16 residues. Written as DNA, the CDR3 is TGCAGTGCTACGGGACTAGCGGGTACTCTCCAAGAGACCCAGTACTTC. Residues: CSATGLAGTLQETQYF.

J is TRBJ2-3 and V is TRBV12-3 or TRBV12-4, with 8 nucleotides matching TRBD1. V lost 7 bases and J lost 4; bases outside the gene matches: 10. The CDR3 is made up of 15 amino acids. This chain's CDR3 is CASIQGGRWADTQYF. The DNA of the CDR3 is TGTGCCAGCATACAGGGGGGCCGGTGGGCAGATACGCAGTATTTT.

V usage is TRBV20-1 and J usage is TRBJ2-5; tentatively, D is TRBD1 (5 bases). CDR3 length equals 14 residues. CDR1 and CDR2 from the germline V gene are DFQATT and SNEGSKA (reference sequence). V was pared by 6 bases and J by 0 bases, with 14 bases between. The CDR3 loop is CSAVRQFYQETQYF. The CDR3 coding sequence is TGCAGTGCCGTCAGACAGTTCTACCAAGAGACCCAGTACTTC.

A word on this clonotype: One junction end does not reproduce the germline sequence, and a read error may be involved. The chain is built from TRBV12-3 or TRBV12-4 and TRBJ1-1; the D gene is possibly TRBD1 (5 bases). The CDR3 length is 14 residues. CDR3 loop: CAGSLRGRGTEAFF. The CDR3 DNA follows: TGTGCCGGCAGTTTGAGGGGTCGGGGCACTGAAGCTTTCTTT.

This clonotype showed up just a few times. A much larger clone lies a single base off, so this may be a read error. The chain combines TRBV7-2 with TRBJ2-7; D perhaps matches TRBD2 (5 bases). Germline V gene lookup returns CDR1 SGHTA and CDR2 FQGNSA. The CDR3 has 14 residues. The V end lost 0 bases, the J end lost 7 bases, and 13 bases lay between the germline ends. The CDR3 region is CASSLARTRSEQYF. The CDR3 bases are TGTGCCAGCAGCTTAGCCCGAACTAGAAGTGAGCAGTACTTC.

J is TRBJ2-7 and V is TRBV7-2; D is undetermined. The CDR3 runs to 13 residues. Germline lookup yields CDR1 SGHTA and CDR2 FQGNSA. The V end was cut by 0 bases, the J end by 6 bases, with 9 bases between. The CDR3 DNA reads TGTGCCAGCAGCTTAGCCGGACGATCCGAGCAGTACTTC. Its translation is CASSLAGRSEQYF.

Comments on this clonotype: Being one base from a much bigger clone, this may be a read error. The chain couples TRBV9 to TRBJ2-5, with D unclear. This CDR3 has 14 residues. Germline lookup yields CDR1 SGDLS and CDR2 YYNGEE. V lost 4 bases, J lost 5 bases, and 15 bases lay in between. The CDR3 nucleotides are TGTGCCAGCAGCTGCCTCGGAACAACGGAGACCCAGTACTTC. Amino acid sequence: CASSCLGTTETQYF.

This clonotype has ten or more counts. The genes are TRBV12-3 or TRBV12-4 and TRBJ1-5; possibly TRBD1 for D (6 bases). This CDR3 spans 14 amino acids. V was clipped by 3 bases and J by 7 bases, with 13 bases between them. CDR3 loop: CASSFSGRGQPQHF. DNA for the CDR3: TGTGCCAGCAGTTTCTCCGGGAGGGGGCAGCCCCAGCATTTT.

This clonotype occurred many times. The gene calls are TRBV18 and TRBJ2-6, with D possibly matching TRBD1 (6 bases). CDR3 length: 18 residues. V lost 3 bases and J 4 bases, leaving 19 bases between the germline ends. Per the germline V gene, CDR1 is KGHSH and CDR2 is LQKENI. CDR3 bases: TGTGCCAGCTCACCCACGACCGGATCAGGGGTAGGGGCCAACGTCCTGACTTTC. It translates to CASSPTTGSGVGANVLTF.

The rearrangement uses TRBV6-5 and TRBJ1-4; the D is unclear. Germline V lookup: CDR1 MNHEY, CDR2 SVGAGI. V shed 2 bases and J shed 0 bases, with 19 bases lying between them. The CDR3 loop spans 19 amino acids. The CDR3 loop reads CASSYPTVNLVATNEKLFF. CDR3 DNA sequence: TGTGCCAGCAGTTACCCCACGGTGAATCTGGTTGCAACTAATGAAAAACTGTTTTTT.

This clonotype appeared a few times. A much larger clone differs from this one at a single base, so this may be a read error. This chain uses TRBV20-1 with TRBJ2-1; a possible D gene is TRBD2 (6 bases). The J call is doubtful: the DNA matches TRBJ2-7 better. Germline values: CDR1 DFQATT, CDR2 SNEGSKA (reference sequence). The CDR3 totals 14 residues. For the CDR3, the DNA is TGCAGTGCTAGGACGGCGGGGACTTACAATGAGCAGTACTTC. Its translation is CSARTAGTYNEQYF.

The chain carries TRBV7-2 and TRBJ2-3, with D perhaps matching TRBD1 or TRBD2 (6 bases each). From germline, CDR1 is SGHTA and CDR2 FQGNSA. There are 16 residues in the CDR3. V was trimmed by 5 bases and J by 6 bases, leaving 21 bases between them. The CDR3 spells CASSALGGPSGDTQYF. The CDR3 region has the DNA TGTGCCAGCAGCGCCCTTGGGGGGCCGTCAGGTGATACGCAGTATTTT.

This clonotype was observed many times. The chain is built from TRBV20-1 and TRBJ1-5; D is perhaps TRBD1 (5 bases). The CDR3 totals 13 residues. From germline, CDR1 is DFQATT and CDR2 SNEGSKA (reference sequence). V was clipped by 4 bases and J by 3 bases, with 10 bases between them. CDR3 sequence: CSAIDSLNQPQHF. The DNA for the CDR3 is TGCAGTGCTATTGACAGTCTCAATCAGCCCCAGCATTTT.

This clonotype showed up many times. The rearrangement links TRBV6-4 to TRBJ2-7; no definite D call. V was trimmed by 6 bases and J by 3 bases, leaving 12 bases between them. The CDR3 consists of 13 residues. Germline CDR1 and CDR2: MRHNA and SNTAGT. The CDR3 DNA is TGTGCCAGCAGAGTGGGCCGCCACTACGAGCAGTACTTC. It encodes CASRVGRHYEQYF.

This clonotype was recorded many times. J is TRBJ2-4 and V is TRBV30; 11 bases align to TRBD1. Germline loops: CDR1 GTSNPN, CDR2 SVGIG (reference sequence). CDR3 size: 18 residues. After removal of 1 base from V and 0 bases from J, the junction contained 8 bases not matched to a gene. The CDR3 spells CAWSAWDRGTLAKNIQYF. The CDR3 DNA reads as TGTGCCTGGAGTGCTTGGGACAGGGGGACTCTAGCCAAAAACATTCAGTACTTC. Drawing the rest from reference TRBV30 and TRBJ2-4, the complete variable domain is SQTIHQWPATLVQPVGSPLSLECTVEGTSNPNLYWYRQAAGRGLQLLFYSVGIGQISSEVPQNLSASRPQDRQFILSSKKLLLSDSGFYLCAWSAWDRGTLAKNIQYFGAGTRLSVL.

This clonotype has more than one count but fewer than ten. Being one base from a much bigger clone, this may be a read error. The V and J genes are TRBV5-1 and TRBJ1-5, with D perhaps TRBD1 (5 bases). Trimming pared 0 bases from V and 1 base from J, leaving 8 bases between. CDR1 is SGHRS and CDR2 is YFSETQ in the germline V gene. This CDR3 is 15 amino acids long. This chain's CDR3 is CASSLAGESNQPQHF. The CDR3 coding sequence is TGCGCCAGCAGCTTGGCGGGGGAGAGCAATCAGCCCCAGCATTTT. Full variable domain (rest looked up from reference TRBV5-1 and TRBJ1-5): KAGVTQTPRYLIKTRGQQVTLSCSPISGHRSVSWYQQTPGQGLQFLFEYFSETQRNKGNFPGRFSGRQFSNSRSEMNVSTLELGDSALYLCASSLAGESNQPQHFGDGTRLSIL.

The rearrangement uses TRBV2 and TRBJ2-1; D may be TRBD1 (6 bases). Germline V CDR1 and CDR2: SNHLY, FYNNEI. V was pared by 5 bases and J by 1 base, with 18 bases between. The CDR3 has 17 residues. CDR3 protein: CASSLLGQLGSYNEQFF. CDR3 nucleotides: TGTGCCAGCAGTCTCTTAGGACAGCTGGGGTCCTACAATGAGCAGTTCTTC.

Comment on this clonotype: A much larger clone differs by one base, so this may be a read error. The V and J genes are TRBV12-3 or TRBV12-4 and TRBJ2-4; 12 positions match TRBD2. With 3 bases clipped from V and 13 bases from J, the junction kept 7 bases outside the gene matches. There are 14 residues in the CDR3. The CDR3 reads CASSLASGGVEQYF. CDR3 bases: TGTGCCAGCAGTTTGGCTAGCGGGGGGGTAGAGCAGTACTTC.

On this clonotype itself: At one end the junction does not follow the germline gene, possibly because of a read error. The chain has TRBV6-1 and TRBJ2-4; TRBD2 matches 8 bases. The CDR3 length is 17 residues. Germline assignment: CDR1 MNHNS and CDR2 SASEGT. The CDR3: CAISDTPQVAGTNIQYF. Here the CDR3 DNA reads TGTGCCATCAGTGATACCCCCCAGGTAGCGGGAACAAACATTCAGTACTTC.

This clonotype was observed a handful of times. In nucleotides, the CDR3 is TGTGCCAGCAGCCCCGACAGGGGTCATTCACCCCTCCACTTT. Encoded protein: CASSPDRGHSPLHF. The chain uses TRBV7-9 and TRBJ1-6; 8 nucleotides match TRBD1. The CDR3 extends over 14 amino acids. Germline CDR1 and CDR2: SEHNR and FQNEAQ (reference sequence). Trimming took 5 bases from V and 8 from J; bases not matched to a gene: 5. Together with reference TRBV7-9 and TRBJ1-6, the CDR3 gives the full variable domain: DTGVSQNPRHKITKRGQNVTFRCDPISEHNRLYWYRQTLGQGPEFLTYFQNEAQLEKSRLLSDRFSAERPKGSFSTLEIQRTEQGDSAMYLCASSPDRGHSPLHFGNGTRLTVT.

This clonotype was counted only a few times. V is TRBV6-2 or TRBV6-3 and J is TRBJ1-4; 8 positions match TRBD1. This CDR3 contains 15 residues. The V gene's germline CDR1 is MNHEY and CDR2 SVGEGT. The V segment lost 5 bases and the J segment 8 bases; nucleotides outside the gene matches: 10. In DNA form, the CDR3 reads TGTGCCAGCAGTGCCCTGGGGACAGGAAAAGAAAAACTGTTTTTT. This translates into CASSALGTGKEKLFF.

This clonotype showed up many times. The chain uses TRBV11-2 and TRBJ2-5; 13 nucleotides agree with TRBD2. This CDR3 spans 16 amino acids. V was pared by 1 base and J by 4 bases, with 3 bases of the junction left unmatched. Germline-derived CDR1 and CDR2 are SGHAT and FQNNGV. CDR3 region: CASSLGRTSGGETQYF. The CDR3 nucleotides are TGTGCCAGCAGCTTAGGAAGGACTAGCGGGGGAGAGACCCAGTACTTC.

The chain employs TRBV5-1 and TRBJ1-1; 10 bases match TRBD1. The CDR3 spans 14 residues. V lost 3 bases and J lost 10; bases outside the gene matches: 9. Germline CDR1 is SGHRS and CDR2 is YFSETQ. The CDR3 region is CASSSRTGTGVAFF. CDR3 in DNA: TGCGCCAGCAGCTCCCGTACCGGGACAGGGGTAGCTTTCTTT.

Details on this clonotype: This sequence may be a read error, since a much larger clone differs from it by one base. V and J are TRBV6-5 and TRBJ1-2; D is possibly TRBD1 (5 bases). Trimming took 8 bases from V and 8 from J, leaving 21 bases between them. This CDR3 is 14 amino acids long. CDR1 is MNHEY, CDR2 SVGAGI, per germline. The CDR3 spells CASGRTSGLRGYTF. CDR3 DNA: TGTGCCAGCGGGAGAACGTCAGGGCTACGAGGCTACACCTTC.

This clonotype has a count of ten or more. This chain links TRBV5-6 with TRBJ2-7; TRBD1 might be the D (5 bases). V lost 2 bases to trimming and J lost 2 bases, with 8 bases between them. Germline V gene lookup returns CDR1 SGHDT and CDR2 YYEEEE. The CDR3 has 13 amino acids. The CDR3: CASSLMGPYEQYF. The CDR3 DNA is TGTGCCAGCAGCTTAATGGGGCCCTACGAGCAGTACTTC.